This record concerns one T cell receptor beta chain sequence. Its specificity is unknown. This sample was taken from a study of T cell responses to AZD1222 COVID-19 vaccine. Study overall: Pooling was applied to second doses at about 4 or about 12 weeks.

Clones were sequenced by immunoSEQ multiplex PCR, and TCRdb holds only the in-frame ones, with some missing. The sample consists of approximately 100,000 clones, 90% of them appearing once. The CDR3 spans 12 residues. Germline V gene lookup returns CDR1 SGHTA and CDR2 FQGTGA. With 6 bases clipped from V and 5 bases from J, the junction kept 0 bases outside the gene matches. General observations from the study: Without day 14 samples, only post-peak T cell repertoires were studied. The donors showed a predominance of white British ancestry and of females, with possible underestimation of clonal diversity. Close to half of spike-specific TCRs reportedly recognize unmutated variant regions.

The clonotype originates from an adult in good health. The sample here was peripheral blood, taken on day 0 of AZD1222 vaccination. This rearrangement joins TRBV7-3 to TRBJ2-2, with TRBD1 identical over 7 bases. The CDR3: CASRDRTGELFF. The CDR3 DNA reads TGTGCCAGCAGGGACAGGACCGGGGAGCTGTTTTTT. Looking up the rest from reference TRBV7-3 and TRBJ2-2 gives the full variable domain: GAGVSQTPSNKVTEKGKYVELRCDPISGHTALYWYRQSLGQGPEFLIYFQGTGAADDSGLPNDRFFAVRPEGSVSTLKIQRTERGDSAVYLCASRDRTGELFFGEGSRLTVL.